This T cell receptor (beta chain) was profiled in a study of shared T cell receptors in the human thymus. CDR1 is SGHRS and CDR2 is YFSETQ in the germline V gene. V lost 4 bases to trimming and J lost 3 bases, with 19 bases between them. This CDR3 is built from 17 residues. The table lists this clone with a few counts. Produced via immunoSEQ multiplex PCR; TCRdb's table is partial and in-frame only. This table holds some 660,000 clones, around 87% found once. These records were also assigned to another study, of human thymus T cells. This second report adds: It was healthy Finnish infants having corrective surgery for congenital heart defects who were the donors. Related studies noted strongly shared thymic repertoires across unrelated people.

Sequencing used thymocytes. The receptor was isolated from a boy under two years old with a congenital heart defect. The chain couples TRBV5-1 to TRBJ2-2; tentative D call: TRBD2 (5 bases). As DNA, the CDR3 is TGCGCCAGCAGCCCGCCCCTCTACGGAGCGGACACCGGGGAGCTGTTTTTT. Translation: CASSPPLYGADTGELFF.